The 18 T cell receptor beta chains given below trace back to one sample, sequenced in a study of control samples from healthy donors and cancer patients. TCRdb's table, derived via immunoSEQ multiplex PCR, lists solely in-frame clones and lacks some. The table includes under 150,000 clones, roughly 86% detected once. The specimen was PBMCs. Source of these receptors: a man over 45 with head and neck cancer.

This rearrangement joins TRBV10-2 to TRBJ2-5; 8 nucleotides line up with TRBD2. V trimming: 0 bases; J trimming: 5 bases; junction bases outside the gene matches: 5. Germline CDR1 is WSHSY and CDR2 is SAAADI. This CDR3 is 15 amino acids long. DNA for the CDR3: TGCGCCAGCAGTGAGTCAACTAGCGGAGGGGAGACCCAGTACTTC. Translation gives CASSESTSGGETQYF.

The DNA for the CDR3 is TGTGCCACATTGCGAACCTCTCAGGGGCGCACCGGGGAGCTGTTTTTT. This sequence encodes CATLRTSQGRTGELFF. The chain joins TRBV10-3 to TRBJ2-2, with D possibly being TRBD1 (6 bases). Trimming pared 10 bases from V and 4 bases from J, leaving 22 bases between. The CDR3 is 16 residues long. Germline V gives CDR1 ENHRY, CDR2 SYGVKD.

The V and J genes are TRBV5-1 and TRBJ2-3, with TRBD2 identical over 9 bases. This CDR3 is built from 16 residues. CDR1 is SGHRS and CDR2 is YFSETQ in the germline V gene. After removal of 4 bases from V and 7 bases from J, the junction contained 13 bases not matched to a gene. DNA for the CDR3: TGCGCCAGCAGCACTGAGGCGCGGGGGGGCCTATATACGCAGTATTTT. Translation: CASSTEARGGLYTQYF.

The genes are TRBV27 and TRBJ1-4, with D perhaps TRBD1 (5 bases). Germline V gives CDR1 MNHEY, CDR2 SMNVEV (reference sequence). The CDR3 is 15 amino acids. V gave up 1 base and J gave up 6 bases, with 12 bases separating them. The CDR3 region is CASSLYPDSDEKLFF. CDR3 DNA sequence: TGTGCCAGCAGTTTATACCCAGACAGCGATGAAAAACTGTTTTTT.

This sequence joins TRBV10-3 and TRBJ1-1, with D possibly TRBD1 on 5 matching bases. The germline V and J ends were trimmed by 8 bases and 3 bases, with 10 bases remaining between them. The CDR3 length is 12 residues. CDR1 and CDR2 from the germline V gene are ENHRY and SYGVKD. CDR3 nucleotides: TGTGCCATCGGGGGGGAGTACACTGAAGCTTTCTTT. Its protein product is CAIGGEYTEAFF.

This clone was seen just once. The chain recombines TRBV18 with TRBJ1-3, with no clear D. CDR3 length: 14 residues. Trimming cost V 3 bases and J 2 bases, with 8 bases left between them. Germline V gene data show CDR1 as KGHSH and CDR2 as LQKENI. CDR3 sequence reads: CASSPNLAGNTIYF. The CDR3 nucleotides read TGTGCCAGCTCACCCAACCTTGCTGGAAACACCATATATTTT.

J is TRBJ1-2 and V is TRBV6-6; D is perhaps TRBD1 (5 bases). The V end was cut by 2 bases, the J end by 6 bases, with 19 bases between. The germline gives CDR1 MNHNY, CDR2 SVGAGI (reference sequence). The CDR3 runs 16 residues. The CDR3 DNA reads TGTGCCAGCAGTTACGGGGGGACTCTGGGGAGCAATGGCTACACCTTC. Its protein is CASSYGGTLGSNGYTF.

This clone was seen more than once but under ten times. The chain joins TRBV18 to TRBJ1-3; no firm D call. The germline V gene has CDR1 KGHSH and CDR2 LQKENI. Trimming removed 6 bases at V and 4 bases at J, with 1 base between. The CDR3 runs to 10 residues. This CDR3 is CASSGNTIYF. The CDR3 DNA reads as TGTGCCAGCTCGGGAAACACCATATATTTT. The variable domain in full, completed from reference TRBV18 and TRBJ1-3, reads NAGVMQNPRHLVRRRGQEARLRCSPMKGHSHVYWYRQLPEEGLKFMVYLQKENIIDESGMPKERFSAEFPKEGPSILRIQQVVRGDSAAYFCASSGNTIYFGEGSWLTVV.

The J gene is TRBJ1-5, the V gene TRBV27; D gene unclear. Per germline, CDR1 MNHEY and CDR2 SMNVEV (reference sequence). Trimming cost V 3 bases and J 9 bases, with 12 bases left between them. The CDR3 has 13 residues. CDR3 region: CASSFGPGRPQHF. CDR3 DNA sequence: TGTGCCAGCAGTTTTGGCCCGGGGAGGCCCCAGCATTTT.

The sample holds a few counts of this clone. This rearrangement joins TRBV7-9 to TRBJ2-7; 12 bases map to TRBD2. Per germline, CDR1 SEHNR and CDR2 FQNEAQ (reference sequence). The V gene end was trimmed by 4 bases and the J gene end by 0 bases; junction bases not matched to a gene: 4. The length of the CDR3 is 16 residues. The CDR3 nucleotides read TGTGCCAGCAGCTCGACTAGCGGGGGATTCTCCTACGAGCAGTACTTC. Amino acid sequence: CASSSTSGGFSYEQYF. The variable domain in full, completed from reference TRBV7-9 and TRBJ2-7, reads DTGVSQNPRHKITKRGQNVTFRCDPISEHNRLYWYRQTLGQGPEFLTYFQNEAQLEKSRLLSDRFSAERPKGSFSTLEIQRTEQGDSAMYLCASSSTSGGFSYEQYFGPGTRLTVT.

This rearrangement joins TRBV9 to TRBJ2-6, with 9 bases lining up with TRBD1. The CDR3 consists of 15 residues. Unmatched junction bases numbered 0, after V lost 3 bases and J lost 2 bases. The V gene's germline CDR1 is SGDLS and CDR2 YYNGEE. The CDR3 reads CASSDRGPGANVLTF. The CDR3 coding sequence is TGTGCCAGCAGCGACAGGGGGCCTGGGGCCAACGTCCTGACTTTC.

The chain is built from TRBV9 and TRBJ2-3; D may be TRBD1 or TRBD2 (5 bases each). Trimming took off 4 bases at V and 0 bases at J, with 18 bases between the two ends. CDR3 length: 17 residues. Germline V gives CDR1 SGDLS, CDR2 YYNGEE. This CDR3 is CASSLSHMGVSTDTQYF. The CDR3 coding sequence is TGTGCCAGCAGCCTCAGCCATATGGGGGTTAGCACAGATACGCAGTATTTT.

The rearrangement joins TRBV4-1 to TRBJ2-1; D is ambiguous. This CDR3 contains 16 residues. The V end lost 0 bases, the J end lost 0 bases, and 9 bases lay between the germline ends. The germline V gene has CDR1 MGHRA and CDR2 YSYEKL. Written as DNA, the CDR3 is TGCGCCAGCAGCCAAGATCTGCGACCCTCCTACAATGAGCAGTTCTTC. Protein: CASSQDLRPSYNEQFF.

This chain connects TRBV29-1 to TRBJ1-4, with 10 bases that match TRBD1. Germline CDR1 reads SQVTM; CDR2 reads ANQGSEA. Unmatched junction bases numbered 7, after V lost 5 bases and J lost 4 bases. This CDR3 is 15 amino acids long. In DNA form, the CDR3 reads TGCAGCGTTCGACAGGGGGCGCTTAGTAATGAAAAACTGTTTTTT. This translates into CSVRQGALSNEKLFF.

The chain carries TRBV11-2 and TRBJ2-7, with TRBD2 as a possible D gene (5 bases). This CDR3 is 19 amino acids long. Germline-derived CDR1 and CDR2 are SGHAT and FQNNGV. The ends were cut back, 3 bases at V and 0 bases at J, with 24 bases in the middle. This CDR3 is CASSFFLKLSGYSSYEQYF. As DNA, the CDR3 is TGTGCCAGCAGCTTTTTCCTTAAACTGAGCGGATACAGCTCCTACGAGCAGTACTTC.

The chain joins TRBV29-1 to TRBJ1-2; D gene uncertain. Trimming took 5 bases from V and 0 from J, leaving 10 bases between them. Germline V CDR1 and CDR2: SQVTM, ANQGSEA. This CDR3 is built from 13 residues. The DNA for the CDR3 is TGCAGCGTTCTGGACGGGCCTAACTATGGCTACACCTTC. It is translated as CSVLDGPNYGYTF.

The V call is TRBV20-1, the J call TRBJ1-2; 7 nucleotides align to TRBD1. Trimming cost V 5 bases and J 8 bases; bases outside gene matches: 5. The CDR3 contains 11 residues. Germline loops: CDR1 DFQATT, CDR2 SNEGSKA (reference sequence). The CDR3 DNA is TGCAGTGCTGGCTGGACAGGCGGCTACACCTTC. Translated, it gives CSAGWTGGYTF.

A few counts support this clone. The chain has TRBV2 and TRBJ1-5; tentative D call: TRBD1 (5 bases). Germline CDR1 SNHLY, CDR2 FYNNEI. V lost 6 bases to trimming and J lost 2 bases, with 14 bases between them. The CDR3 consists of 15 residues. The CDR3 DNA reads TGTGCCAGCAGACCGGGGGGAGGGGGCAATCAGCCCCAGCATTTT. Its protein product is CASRPGGGGNQPQHF. Drawing the rest from reference TRBV2 and TRBJ1-5, the complete variable domain is EPEVTQTPSHQVTQMGQEVILRCVPISNHLYFYWYRQILGQKVEFLVSFYNNEISEKSEIFDDQFSVERPDGSNFTLKIRSTKLEDSAMYFCASRPGGGGNQPQHFGDGTRLSIL.